The present TCR beta chain was sequenced within a study of shared T cell receptors in the human thymus. The protocol was immunoSEQ multiplex PCR, while the TCRdb copy is restricted to in-frame clones and leaves out a portion. The sample has hundreds of thousands of clones; about 90% are singletons. V lost 0 bases, J lost 0 bases, and 1 base stayed unmatched. The CDR3 is made up of 17 amino acids. Germline values: CDR1 LGHNA, CDR2 YSLEER. The sample also formed part of further work on human thymus T cells. That work states: The people who donated were healthy Finnish babies having corrective surgery for congenital heart defects. Corrective heart surgery yielded resections, and these provided the thymus tissue. There appeared to be biased usage of V and J genes in thymic and blood repertoires. Among unrelated individuals, related research reported thymic repertoires that overlapped highly.

Source material: thymocytes. This receptor was taken from a boy under two years old with a congenital heart defect. V usage is TRBV4-3 and J usage is TRBJ2-4; 11 nucleotides match TRBD2. CDR3 nucleotide sequence: TGCGCCAGCAGCCAAGATGGGACTAGCGGAGCCAAAAACATTCAGTACTTC. Amino acids: CASSQDGTSGAKNIQYF.